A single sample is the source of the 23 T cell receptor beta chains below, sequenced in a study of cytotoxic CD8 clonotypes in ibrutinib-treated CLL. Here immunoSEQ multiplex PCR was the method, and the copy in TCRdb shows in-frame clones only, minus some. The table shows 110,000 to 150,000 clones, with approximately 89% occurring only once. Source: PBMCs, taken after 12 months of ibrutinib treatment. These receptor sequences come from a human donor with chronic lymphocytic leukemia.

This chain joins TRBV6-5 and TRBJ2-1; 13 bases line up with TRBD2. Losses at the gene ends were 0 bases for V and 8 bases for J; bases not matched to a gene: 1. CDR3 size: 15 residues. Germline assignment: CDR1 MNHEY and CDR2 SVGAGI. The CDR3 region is CASSYSGLAGYEQFF. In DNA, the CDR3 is TGTGCCAGCAGTTACTCGGGACTAGCGGGATATGAGCAGTTCTTC.

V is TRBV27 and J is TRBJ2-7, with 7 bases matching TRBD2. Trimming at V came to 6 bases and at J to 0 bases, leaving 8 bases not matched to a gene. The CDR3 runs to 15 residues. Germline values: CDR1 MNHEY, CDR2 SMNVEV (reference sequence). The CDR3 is CASSFAGESSYEQYF. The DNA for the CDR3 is TGTGCCAGCAGCTTTGCGGGAGAGAGCTCCTACGAGCAGTACTTC.

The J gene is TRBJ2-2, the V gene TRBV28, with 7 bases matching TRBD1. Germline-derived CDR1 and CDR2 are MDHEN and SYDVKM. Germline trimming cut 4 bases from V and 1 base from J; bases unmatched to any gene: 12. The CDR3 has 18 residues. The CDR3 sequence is CASSWGSRGRWNTGELFF. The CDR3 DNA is TGTGCCAGCAGTTGGGGTTCTAGGGGGCGATGGAACACCGGGGAGCTGTTTTTT. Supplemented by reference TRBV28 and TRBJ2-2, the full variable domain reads DVKVTQSSRYLVKRTGEKVFLECVQDMDHENMFWYRQDPGLGLRLIYFSYDVKMKEKGDIPEGYSVSREKKERFSLILESASTNQTSMYLCASSWGSRGRWNTGELFFGEGSRLTVL.

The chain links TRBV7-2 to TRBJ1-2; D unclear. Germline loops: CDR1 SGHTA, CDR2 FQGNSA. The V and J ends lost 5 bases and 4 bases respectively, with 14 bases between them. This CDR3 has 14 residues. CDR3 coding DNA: TGTGCCAGCAGCCCACGGGTCGGCGGCTATGGCTACACCTTC. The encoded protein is CASSPRVGGYGYTF.

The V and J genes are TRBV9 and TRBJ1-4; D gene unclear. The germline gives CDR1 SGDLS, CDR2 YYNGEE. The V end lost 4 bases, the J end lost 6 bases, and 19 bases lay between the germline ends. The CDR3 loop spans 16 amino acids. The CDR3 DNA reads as TGTGCCAGCAGCCCCCGCGACGCCTTTCCACATGAAAAACTGTTTTTT. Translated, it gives CASSPRDAFPHEKLFF.

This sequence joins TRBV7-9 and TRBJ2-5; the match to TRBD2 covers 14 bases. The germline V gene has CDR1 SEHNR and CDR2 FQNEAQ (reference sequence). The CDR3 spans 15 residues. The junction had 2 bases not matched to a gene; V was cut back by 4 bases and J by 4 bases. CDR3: CASSSGTSGRETQYF. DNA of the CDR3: TGTGCCAGCAGCTCCGGGACTAGCGGGAGAGAGACCCAGTACTTC.

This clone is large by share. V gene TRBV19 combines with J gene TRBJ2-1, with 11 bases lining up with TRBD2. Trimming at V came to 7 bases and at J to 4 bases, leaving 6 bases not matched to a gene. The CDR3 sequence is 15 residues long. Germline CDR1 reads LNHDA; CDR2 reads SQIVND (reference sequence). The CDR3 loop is CASNPTSGMYNEQFF. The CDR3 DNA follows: TGTGCCAGTAACCCGACTAGCGGGATGTACAATGAGCAGTTCTTC.

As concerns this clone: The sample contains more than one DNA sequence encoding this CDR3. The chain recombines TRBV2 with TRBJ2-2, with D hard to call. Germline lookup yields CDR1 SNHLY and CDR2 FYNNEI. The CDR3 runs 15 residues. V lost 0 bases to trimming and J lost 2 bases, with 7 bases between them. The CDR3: CASSEASGNTGELFF. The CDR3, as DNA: TGTGCCAGCAGTGAAGCATCCGGAAACACCGGGGAGCTGTTTTTT.

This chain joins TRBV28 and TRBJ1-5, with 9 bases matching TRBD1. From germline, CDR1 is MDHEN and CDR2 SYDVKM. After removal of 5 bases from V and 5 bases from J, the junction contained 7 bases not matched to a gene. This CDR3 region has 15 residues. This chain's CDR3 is CASSPGTGIHQPQHF. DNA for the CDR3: TGTGCCAGCAGTCCCGGGACAGGGATCCATCAGCCCCAGCATTTT.

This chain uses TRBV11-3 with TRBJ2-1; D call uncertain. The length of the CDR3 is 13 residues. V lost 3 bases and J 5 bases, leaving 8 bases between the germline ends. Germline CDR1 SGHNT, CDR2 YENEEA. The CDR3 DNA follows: TGTGCCAGCAGCTTCTCAGAACACAATGAGCAGTTCTTC. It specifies CASSFSEHNEQFF.

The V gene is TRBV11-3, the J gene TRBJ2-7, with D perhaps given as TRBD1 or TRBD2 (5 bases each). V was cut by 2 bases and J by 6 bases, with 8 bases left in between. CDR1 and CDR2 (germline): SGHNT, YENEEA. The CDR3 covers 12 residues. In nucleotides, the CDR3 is TGTGCCAGCAGCTTATCAGGGACCGAGCAGTACTTC. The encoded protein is CASSLSGTEQYF.

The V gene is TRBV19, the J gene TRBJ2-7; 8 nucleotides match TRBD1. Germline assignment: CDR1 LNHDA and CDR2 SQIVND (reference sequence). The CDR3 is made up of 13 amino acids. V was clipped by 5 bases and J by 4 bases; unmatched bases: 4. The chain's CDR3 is CASSGDRSYEQYF. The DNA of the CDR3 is TGTGCCAGTAGTGGGGACAGGAGTTACGAGCAGTACTTC.

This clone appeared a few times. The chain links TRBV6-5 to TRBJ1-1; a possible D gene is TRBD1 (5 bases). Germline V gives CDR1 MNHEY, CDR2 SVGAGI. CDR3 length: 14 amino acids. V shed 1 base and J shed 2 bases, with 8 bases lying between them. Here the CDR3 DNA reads TGTGCCAGCAGTTACTGGGGGGAAAACACTGAAGCTTTCTTT. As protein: CASSYWGENTEAFF.

CDR3 loop: CATSRVGGRGGLGELFF. CDR3 bases: TGTGCCACCAGCAGAGTGGGTGGGAGGGGAGGCCTCGGGGAGCTGTTTTTT. This chain joins TRBV15 and TRBJ2-2, with 7 positions matching TRBD2. The trim removed 1 base at V and 7 bases at J, leaving 12 bases unmatched. The CDR3 is 17 amino acids. Germline V gene data show CDR1 as LNHNV and CDR2 as YYDKDF (reference sequence). The complete variable domain, with remaining parts taken from reference TRBV15 and TRBJ2-2, reads DAMVIQNPRYQVTQFGKPVTLSCSQTLNHNVMYWYQQKSSQAPKLLFHYYDKDFNNEADTPDNFQSRRPNTSFCFLDIRSPGLGDTAMYLCATSRVGGRGGLGELFFGEGSRLTVL.

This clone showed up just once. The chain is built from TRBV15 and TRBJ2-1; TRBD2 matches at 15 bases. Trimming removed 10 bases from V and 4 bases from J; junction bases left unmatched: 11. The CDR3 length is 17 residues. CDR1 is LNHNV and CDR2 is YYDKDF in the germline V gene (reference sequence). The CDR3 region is CAIGPGTSGGNYNEQFF. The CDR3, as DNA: TGTGCCATTGGCCCCGGGACTAGCGGGGGGAATTACAATGAGCAGTTCTTC.

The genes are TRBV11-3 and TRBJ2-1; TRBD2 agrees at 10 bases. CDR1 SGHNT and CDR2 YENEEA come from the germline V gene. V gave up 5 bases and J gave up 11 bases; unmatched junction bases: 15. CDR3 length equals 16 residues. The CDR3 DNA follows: TGTGCCAGCAGCGCCCGATCTAGCGGGAGCGCTCCGCAGCAGTTCTTC. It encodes CASSARSSGSAPQQFF.

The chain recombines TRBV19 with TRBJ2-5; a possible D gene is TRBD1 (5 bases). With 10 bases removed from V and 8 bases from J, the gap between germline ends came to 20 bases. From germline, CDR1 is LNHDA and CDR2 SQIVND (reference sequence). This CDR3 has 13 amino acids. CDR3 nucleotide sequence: TGTGCCACCACAGATCTGGACACACGAACCCAGTACTTC. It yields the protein CATTDLDTRTQYF.

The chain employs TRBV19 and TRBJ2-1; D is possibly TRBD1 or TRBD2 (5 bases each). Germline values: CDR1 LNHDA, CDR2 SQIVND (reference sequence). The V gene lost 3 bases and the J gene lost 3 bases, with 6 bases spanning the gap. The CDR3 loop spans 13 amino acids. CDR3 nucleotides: TGTGCCAGTAGTATTGGGGGCTACAATGAGCAGTTCTTC. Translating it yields CASSIGGYNEQFF.

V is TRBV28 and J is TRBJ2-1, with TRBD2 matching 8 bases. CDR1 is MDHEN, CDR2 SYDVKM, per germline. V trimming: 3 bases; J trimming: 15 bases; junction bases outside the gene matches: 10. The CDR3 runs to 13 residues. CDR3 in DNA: TGTGCCAGCAGTTTCTCTAGCGGGCCTGGGTGGTTCTTC. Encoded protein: CASSFSSGPGWFF.

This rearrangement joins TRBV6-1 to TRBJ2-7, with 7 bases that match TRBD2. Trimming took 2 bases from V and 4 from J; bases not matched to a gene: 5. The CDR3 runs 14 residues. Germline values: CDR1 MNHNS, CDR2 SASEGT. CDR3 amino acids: CASSERGGGYEQYF. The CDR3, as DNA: TGTGCCAGCAGTGAACGAGGCGGGGGATACGAGCAGTACTTC.

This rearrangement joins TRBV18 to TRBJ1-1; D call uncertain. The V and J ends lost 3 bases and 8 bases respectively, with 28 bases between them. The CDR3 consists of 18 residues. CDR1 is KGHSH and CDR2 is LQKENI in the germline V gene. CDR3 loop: CASSPNDIKRSTMGEAFF. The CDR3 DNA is TGTGCCAGCTCACCCAATGACATCAAGCGCTCGACGATGGGGGAAGCTTTCTTT.

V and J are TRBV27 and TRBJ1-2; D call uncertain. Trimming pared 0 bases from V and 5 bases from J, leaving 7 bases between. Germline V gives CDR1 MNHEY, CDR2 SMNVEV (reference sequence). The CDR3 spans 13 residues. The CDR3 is CASSLSREYGYTF. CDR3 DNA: TGTGCCAGCAGTTTATCACGGGAATATGGCTACACCTTC.

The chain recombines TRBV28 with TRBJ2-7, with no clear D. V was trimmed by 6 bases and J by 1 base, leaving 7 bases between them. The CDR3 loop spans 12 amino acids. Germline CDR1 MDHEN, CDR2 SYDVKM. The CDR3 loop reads CASSFRSYEQYF. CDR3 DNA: TGTGCCAGCAGCTTTCGGTCCTACGAGCAGTACTTC.